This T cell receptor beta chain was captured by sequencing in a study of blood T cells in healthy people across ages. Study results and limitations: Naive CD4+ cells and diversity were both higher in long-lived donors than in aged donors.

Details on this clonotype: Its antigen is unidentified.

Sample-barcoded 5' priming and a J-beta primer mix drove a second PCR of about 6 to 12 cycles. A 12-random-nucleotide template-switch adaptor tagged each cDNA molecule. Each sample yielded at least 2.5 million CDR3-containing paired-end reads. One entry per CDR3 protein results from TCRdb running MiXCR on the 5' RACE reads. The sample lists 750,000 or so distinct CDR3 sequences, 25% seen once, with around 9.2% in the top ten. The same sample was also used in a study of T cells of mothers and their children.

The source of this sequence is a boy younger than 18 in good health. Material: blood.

The CDR3 is CASSYATGGAYEQYF. The CDR3 DNA is TGCGCCAGCAGCTATGCGACAGGGGGGGCCTACGAGCAGTACTTC. The rearrangement links TRBV5-1 to TRBJ2-7; 9 nucleotides match TRBD1. Germline values: CDR1 SGHRS, CDR2 YFSETQ. V trimming: 3 bases; J trimming: 2 bases; junction bases outside the gene matches: 6. This CDR3 comprises 15 residues.